A single sample gave rise to the 13 T cell receptor beta chains below, sequenced in a study of cytomegalovirus exposure and HLA in healthy donors (dated by TCRdb to the late 2010s). Library preparation used the immunoSEQ multiplex PCR assay. For the multiplex PCR, a mixture combining 60 forward primers for TCR Vbeta segments and 13 reverse primers for TCR Jbeta segments was used. In its TCRdb copy, this immuneACCESS table keeps in-frame sequences only and misses some clones. Where compared with another copy, unresolved V genes explain less than half of these, and the others have no known cause. In all, the sample holds over 150,000 clones, and roughly 80% of those were seen once. The leading ten clones occupy less than 2.5% of the sample. Input material: PBMCs. The receptors derive from a male donor in good health and CMV-seronegative.

The J gene is TRBJ1-6, the V gene TRBV5-1; 9 nucleotides align to TRBD1. The junction had 5 bases not matched to a gene; V was cut back by 1 base and J by 6 bases. Germline V CDR1 and CDR2: SGHRS, YFSETQ. This CDR3 contains 16 residues. As DNA, the CDR3 is TGCGCCAGCAGCTTGCTTTCGGACAGGGGTAATTCACCCCTCCACTTT. Translated, it gives CASSLLSDRGNSPLHF.

This chain uses TRBV19 with TRBJ2-6, with D tentatively TRBD2 (8 bases). Trimming took 6 bases from V and 4 from J, leaving 13 bases between them. Germline CDR1 LNHDA, CDR2 SQIVND (reference sequence). The CDR3 sequence is 15 residues long. The CDR3 bases are TGTGCCAGTAGCCGGGAGGGGGCCGGGGCCAACGTCCTGACTTTC. It yields the protein CASSREGAGANVLTF.

This chain joins TRBV7-6 and TRBJ2-7, with D unresolved. CDR1 is SGHVS, CDR2 FNYEAQ, per germline. The CDR3 spans 14 residues. The germline V and J ends were trimmed by 2 bases and 2 bases, with 10 bases remaining between them. The CDR3, as DNA: TGTGCCAGCAGCTTATACAACCCACCCTACGAGCAGTACTTC. Translated: CASSLYNPPYEQYF.

The chain employs TRBV18 and TRBJ1-2, with D perhaps matching TRBD1 (6 bases). CDR1 is KGHSH, CDR2 LQKENI, per germline. Trimming removed 2 bases from V and 8 bases from J, with 12 bases in between. The CDR3 totals 13 residues. The CDR3 spells CASSPDVGQGYTF. In nucleotides, the CDR3 is TGTGCCAGCTCACCAGACGTCGGACAGGGCTACACCTTC. The full variable domain, completed using reference TRBV18 and TRBJ1-2, is NAGVMQNPRHLVRRRGQEARLRCSPMKGHSHVYWYRQLPEEGLKFMVYLQKENIIDESGMPKERFSAEFPKEGPSILRIQQVVRGDSAAYFCASSPDVGQGYTFGSGTRLTVV.

This rearrangement joins TRBV6-5 to TRBJ1-5; 7 bases fit TRBD1. Germline loops: CDR1 MNHEY, CDR2 SVGAGI. This CDR3 is 13 amino acids long. The trim removed 8 bases at V and 6 bases at J, leaving 7 bases unmatched. Here the CDR3 reads CASGRQGSQPQHF. In nucleotides, the CDR3 is TGTGCCAGCGGTAGACAGGGAAGTCAGCCCCAGCATTTT.

This chain joins TRBV18 and TRBJ1-2; tentatively, D is TRBD1 (5 bases). CDR3 size: 15 residues. V gave up 2 bases and J gave up 3 bases, with 13 bases separating them. Germline loops: CDR1 KGHSH, CDR2 LQKENI. CDR3 amino acids: CASSPTLSGDYGYTF. The CDR3 bases are TGTGCCAGCTCACCAACCTTATCGGGGGACTATGGCTACACCTTC. Variable domain in full (rest from reference TRBV18 and TRBJ1-2): NAGVMQNPRHLVRRRGQEARLRCSPMKGHSHVYWYRQLPEEGLKFMVYLQKENIIDESGMPKERFSAEFPKEGPSILRIQQVVRGDSAAYFCASSPTLSGDYGYTFGSGTRLTVV.

The chain has TRBV5-4 and TRBJ2-5, with TRBD2 matching over 7 bases. V was clipped by 0 bases and J by 5 bases; unmatched bases: 13. Germline lookup yields CDR1 SGHNT and CDR2 YYREEE (reference sequence). The CDR3 runs 17 residues. The CDR3 loop reads CASSLDRGGNIFETQYF. As DNA, the CDR3 is TGTGCCAGCAGCTTGGATCGCGGGGGTAACATATTCGAGACCCAGTACTTC.

Notes on this clone: The same CDR3 is also encoded by other DNA sequences in this sample. V gene TRBV6-5 combines with J gene TRBJ1-2; 10 bases are a match to TRBD1. The CDR3 has 16 amino acids. Germline values: CDR1 MNHEY, CDR2 SVGAGI. V shed 0 bases and J 4 bases; nucleotides not matched to a gene: 5. This CDR3 is CASSYSRTGGGYGYTF. The CDR3 DNA is TGTGCCAGCAGTTACTCGAGGACAGGGGGAGGCTATGGCTACACCTTC.

V is TRBV28 and J is TRBJ1-5; D uncertain. V was cut by 5 bases and J by 9 bases, with 11 bases left in between. The CDR3 is 12 residues long. Germline CDR1 MDHEN, CDR2 SYDVKM. The CDR3 loop is CASSPAVRPQHF. In nucleotides, the CDR3 is TGTGCCAGCAGTCCTGCAGTCAGGCCCCAGCATTTT.

The genes are TRBV7-7 and TRBJ2-1; possibly TRBD1 for D (6 bases). This CDR3 comprises 16 residues. Trimming stripped 5 bases from V and 6 bases from J, with 20 bases between. The germline V gene has CDR1 SSHAT and CDR2 FNYEAQ (reference sequence). The CDR3 DNA reads as TGTGCCAGCAGCGAACTTCCACTGGACAGCGGCAATGAGCAGTTCTTC. Protein product: CASSELPLDSGNEQFF.

The chain has TRBV7-9 and TRBJ2-2; 10 bases fit TRBD2. J was trimmed by 3 bases and V by 2 bases; bases with no gene match: 6. This CDR3 has 17 residues. Germline V CDR1 and CDR2: SEHNR, FQNEAQ (reference sequence). In nucleotides, the CDR3 is TGTGCCAGCAGCTTACCCGGGCTAGCGGGGGACACCGGGGAGCTGTTTTTT. Amino acids: CASSLPGLAGDTGELFF.

This clone appeared a few times. V gene TRBV18 combines with J gene TRBJ1-6; D is possibly TRBD1 (6 bases). The V gene's germline CDR1 is KGHSH and CDR2 LQKENI. This CDR3 is built from 16 residues. V was trimmed by 3 bases and J by 4 bases, leaving 13 bases between them. In DNA form, the CDR3 reads TGTGCCAGCTCACCGCCCGGACAGCTTTATAATTCACCCCTCCACTTT. It encodes CASSPPGQLYNSPLHF. The full variable domain, with the rest looked up from reference TRBV18 and TRBJ1-6, is NAGVMQNPRHLVRRRGQEARLRCSPMKGHSHVYWYRQLPEEGLKFMVYLQKENIIDESGMPKERFSAEFPKEGPSILRIQQVVRGDSAAYFCASSPPGQLYNSPLHFGNGTRLTVT.

The chain combines TRBV30 with TRBJ1-2; 8 nucleotides match TRBD1. V gave up 5 bases and J gave up 3 bases; unmatched junction bases: 11. Germline-derived CDR1 and CDR2 are GTSNPN and SVGIG (reference sequence). This CDR3 spans 15 amino acids. The CDR3 sequence: CAWAIRDRRHYGYTF. As DNA, the CDR3 is TGTGCCTGGGCGATCCGGGACAGGAGACACTATGGCTACACCTTC.